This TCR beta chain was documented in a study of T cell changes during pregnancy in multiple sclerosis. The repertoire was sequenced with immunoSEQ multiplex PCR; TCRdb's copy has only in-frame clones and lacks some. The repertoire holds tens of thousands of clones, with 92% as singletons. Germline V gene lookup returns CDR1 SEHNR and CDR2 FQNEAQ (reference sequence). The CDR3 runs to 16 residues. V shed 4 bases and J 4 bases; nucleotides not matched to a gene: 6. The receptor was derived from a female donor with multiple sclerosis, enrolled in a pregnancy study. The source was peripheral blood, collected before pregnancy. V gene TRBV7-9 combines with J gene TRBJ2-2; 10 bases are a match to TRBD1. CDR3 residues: CASSSGQGVGTGELFF. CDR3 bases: TGTGCCAGCAGCTCCGGACAGGGGGTGGGCACCGGGGAGCTGTTTTTT.